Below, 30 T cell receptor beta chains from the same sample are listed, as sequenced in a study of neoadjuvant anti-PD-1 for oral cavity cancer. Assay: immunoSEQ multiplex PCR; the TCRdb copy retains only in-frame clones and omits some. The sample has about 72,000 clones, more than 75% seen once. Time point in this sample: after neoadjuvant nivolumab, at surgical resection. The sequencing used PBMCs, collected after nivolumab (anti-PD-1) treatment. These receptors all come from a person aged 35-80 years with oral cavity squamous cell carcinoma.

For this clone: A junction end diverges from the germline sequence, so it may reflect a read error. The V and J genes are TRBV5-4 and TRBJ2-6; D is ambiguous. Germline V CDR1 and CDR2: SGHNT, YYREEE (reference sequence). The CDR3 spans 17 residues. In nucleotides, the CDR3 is TGTGCCAGCAAACGGTTCACCAGACAAAGTCGGGCCAACGTCATGACTTTC. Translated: CASKRFTRQSRANVMTF.

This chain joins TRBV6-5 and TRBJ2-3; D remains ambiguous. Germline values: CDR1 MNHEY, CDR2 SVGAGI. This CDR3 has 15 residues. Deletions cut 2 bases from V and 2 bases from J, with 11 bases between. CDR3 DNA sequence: TGTGCCAGCAGTTACAAAACGCCTTCCACAGATACGCAGTATTTT. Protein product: CASSYKTPSTDTQYF.

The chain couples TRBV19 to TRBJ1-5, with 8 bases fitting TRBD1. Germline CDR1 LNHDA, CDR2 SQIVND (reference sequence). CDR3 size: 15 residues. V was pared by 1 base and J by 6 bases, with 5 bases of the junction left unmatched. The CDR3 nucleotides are TGTGCCAGTAGTATAGTTGCAGGGGGCGGTCAGCCCCAGCATTTT. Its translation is CASSIVAGGGQPQHF.

The CDR3 loop reads CASSDPAALSTDTQYF. CDR3 nucleotide sequence: TGTGCCAGCAGTGACCCAGCGGCCCTTAGCACAGATACGCAGTATTTT. V usage is TRBV6-1 and J usage is TRBJ2-3, with a weak D call TRBD2 (5 bases). V was trimmed by 3 bases and J by 0 bases, leaving 13 bases between them. In germline, CDR1 is MNHNS, CDR2 SASEGT. The CDR3 contains 16 residues.

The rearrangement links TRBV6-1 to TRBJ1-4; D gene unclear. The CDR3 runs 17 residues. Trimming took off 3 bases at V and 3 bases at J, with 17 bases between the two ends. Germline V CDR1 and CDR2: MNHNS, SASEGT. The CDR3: CASSEKKGRPPNEKLFF. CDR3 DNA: TGTGCCAGCAGTGAGAAGAAAGGGAGACCTCCTAATGAAAAACTGTTTTTT.

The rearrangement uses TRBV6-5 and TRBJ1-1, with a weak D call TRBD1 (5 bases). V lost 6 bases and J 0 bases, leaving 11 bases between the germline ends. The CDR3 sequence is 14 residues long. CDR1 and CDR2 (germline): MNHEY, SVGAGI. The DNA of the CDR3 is TGTGCCAGCAGAGGTCGACAGTTGAACACTGAAGCTTTCTTT. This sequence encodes CASRGRQLNTEAFF.

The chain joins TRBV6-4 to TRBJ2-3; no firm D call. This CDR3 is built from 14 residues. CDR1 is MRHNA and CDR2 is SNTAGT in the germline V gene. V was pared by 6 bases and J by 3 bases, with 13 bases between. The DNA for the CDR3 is TGTGCCAGCAGACAACAGATTACGACAGATACGCAGTATTTT. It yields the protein CASRQQITTDTQYF.

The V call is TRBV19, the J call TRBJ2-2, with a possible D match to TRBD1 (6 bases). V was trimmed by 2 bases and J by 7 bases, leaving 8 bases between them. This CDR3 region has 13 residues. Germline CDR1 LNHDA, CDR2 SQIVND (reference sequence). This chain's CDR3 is CASSIQGNGELFF. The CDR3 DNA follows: TGTGCCAGTAGTATACAGGGGAACGGGGAGCTGTTTTTT.

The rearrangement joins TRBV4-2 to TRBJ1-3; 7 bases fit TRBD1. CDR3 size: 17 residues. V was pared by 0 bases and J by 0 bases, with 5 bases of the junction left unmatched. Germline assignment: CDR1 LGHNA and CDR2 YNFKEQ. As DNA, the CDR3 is TGTGCCAGCAGCCAAGAAGGGGGCAGTACCTCTGGAAACACCATATATTTT. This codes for CASSQEGGSTSGNTIYF.

The CDR3 nucleotides are TGTGCCAGCAGCTTCGGGAGGACCTACGAGCAGTACTTC. Translation: CASSFGRTYEQYF. The chain couples TRBV11-2 to TRBJ2-7; the match to TRBD2 covers 7 bases. J lost 2 bases, V lost 3 bases, and 1 base had no gene match. The germline gives CDR1 SGHAT, CDR2 FQNNGV. The CDR3 extends over 13 amino acids.

DNA of the CDR3: TGTGCCAGTAGTATAGGACCCTGGGGGCGCGAGCAGTACTTC. This gives the protein CASSIGPWGREQYF. J is TRBJ2-7 and V is TRBV19, with D possibly TRBD1 on 6 matching bases. Looked up from germline, CDR1 is LNHDA and CDR2 is SQIVND (reference sequence). V was cut by 1 base and J by 6 bases, with 13 bases left in between. The CDR3 runs to 14 residues. Using reference TRBV19 and TRBJ2-7 for the parts outside the CDR3, the full variable domain is DGGITQSPKYLFRKEGQNVTLSCEQNLNHDAMYWYRQDPGQGLRLIYYSQIVNDFQKGDIAEGYSVSREKKESFPLTVTSAQKNPTAFYLCASSIGPWGREQYFGPGTRLTVT.

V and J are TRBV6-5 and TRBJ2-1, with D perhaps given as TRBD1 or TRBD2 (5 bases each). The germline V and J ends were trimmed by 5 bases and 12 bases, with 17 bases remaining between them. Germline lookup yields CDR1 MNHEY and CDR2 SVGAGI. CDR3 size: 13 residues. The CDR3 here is CASSPGTLRGQFF. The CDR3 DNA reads TGTGCCAGCAGTCCCGGGACCTTGAGAGGGCAGTTCTTC.

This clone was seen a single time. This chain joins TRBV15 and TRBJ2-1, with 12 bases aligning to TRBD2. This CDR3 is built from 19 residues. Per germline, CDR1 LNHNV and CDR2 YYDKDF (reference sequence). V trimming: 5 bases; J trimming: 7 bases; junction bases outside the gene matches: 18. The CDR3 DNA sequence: TGTGCCACCAGCGTTGCATGTATCGGCCTAGCGGGAGGGGGAAATGAGCAGTTCTTC. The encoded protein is CATSVACIGLAGGGNEQFF. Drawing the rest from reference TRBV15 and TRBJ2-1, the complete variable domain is DAMVIQNPRYQVTQFGKPVTLSCSQTLNHNVMYWYQQKSSQAPKLLFHYYDKDFNNEADTPDNFQSRRPNTSFCFLDIRSPGLGDTAMYLCATSVACIGLAGGGNEQFFGPGTRLTVL.

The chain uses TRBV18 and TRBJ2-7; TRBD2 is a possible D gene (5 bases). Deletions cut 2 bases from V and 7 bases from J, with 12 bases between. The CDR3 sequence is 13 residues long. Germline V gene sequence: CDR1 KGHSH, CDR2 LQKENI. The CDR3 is CASSPSDAGEQYF. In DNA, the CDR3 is TGTGCCAGCTCACCATCCGACGCGGGTGAGCAGTACTTC. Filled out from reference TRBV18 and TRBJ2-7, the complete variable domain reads NAGVMQNPRHLVRRRGQEARLRCSPMKGHSHVYWYRQLPEEGLKFMVYLQKENIIDESGMPKERFSAEFPKEGPSILRIQQVVRGDSAAYFCASSPSDAGEQYFGPGTRLTVT.

In DNA form, the CDR3 reads TGTGCCAGCAGCTCATTGAGGACAGGGTCCTACGAGCAGTACTTC. It is translated as CASSSLRTGSYEQYF. V and J are TRBV5-5 and TRBJ2-7, with 8 bases fitting TRBD1. Germline CDR1 SGHKS, CDR2 YYEKEE (reference sequence). This CDR3 spans 15 amino acids. After removal of 3 bases from V and 1 base from J, the junction contained 6 bases not matched to a gene.

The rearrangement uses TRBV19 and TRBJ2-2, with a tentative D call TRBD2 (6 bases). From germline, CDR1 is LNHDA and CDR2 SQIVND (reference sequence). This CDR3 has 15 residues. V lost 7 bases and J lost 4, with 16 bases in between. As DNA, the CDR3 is TGTGCCAGTAAGGTGGGCGGGATTGGCACCGGGGAGCTGTTTTTT. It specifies CASKVGGIGTGELFF.

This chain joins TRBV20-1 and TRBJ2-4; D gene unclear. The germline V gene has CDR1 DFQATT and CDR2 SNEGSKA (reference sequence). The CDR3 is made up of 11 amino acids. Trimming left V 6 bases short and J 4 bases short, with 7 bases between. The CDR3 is CSAPTKNIQYF. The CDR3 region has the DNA TGCAGTGCCCCGACTAAAAACATTCAGTACTTC.

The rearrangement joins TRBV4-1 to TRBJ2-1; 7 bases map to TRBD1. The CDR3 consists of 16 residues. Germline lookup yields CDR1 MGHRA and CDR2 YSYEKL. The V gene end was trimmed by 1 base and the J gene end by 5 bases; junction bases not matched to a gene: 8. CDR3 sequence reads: CASSQGKGARDNEQFF. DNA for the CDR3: TGCGCCAGCAGCCAAGGTAAGGGGGCGCGCGACAATGAGCAGTTCTTC.

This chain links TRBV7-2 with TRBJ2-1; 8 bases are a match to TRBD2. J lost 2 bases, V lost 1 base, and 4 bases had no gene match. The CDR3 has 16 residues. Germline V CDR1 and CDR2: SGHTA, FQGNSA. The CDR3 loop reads CASSLGPAGAYNEQFF. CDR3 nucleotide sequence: TGTGCCAGCAGCTTAGGTCCAGCGGGGGCCTACAATGAGCAGTTCTTC. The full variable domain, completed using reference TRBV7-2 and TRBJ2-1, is GAGVSQSPSNKVTEKGKDVELRCDPISGHTALYWYRQSLGQGLEFLIYFQGNSAPDKSGLPSDRFSAERTGGSVSTLTIQRTQQEDSAVYLCASSLGPAGAYNEQFFGPGTRLTVL.

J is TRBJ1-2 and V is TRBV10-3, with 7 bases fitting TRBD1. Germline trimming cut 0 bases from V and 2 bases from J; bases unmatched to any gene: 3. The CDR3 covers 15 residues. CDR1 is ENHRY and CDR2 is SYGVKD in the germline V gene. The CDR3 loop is CAISESGTANYGYTF. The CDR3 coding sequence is TGTGCCATCAGTGAGTCCGGGACAGCGAACTATGGCTACACCTTC.

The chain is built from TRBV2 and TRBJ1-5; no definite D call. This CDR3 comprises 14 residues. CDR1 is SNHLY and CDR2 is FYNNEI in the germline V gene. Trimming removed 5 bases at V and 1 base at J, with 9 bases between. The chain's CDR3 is CASSIGLSNQPQHF. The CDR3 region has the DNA TGTGCCAGCAGTATTGGGTTAAGCAATCAGCCCCAGCATTTT.

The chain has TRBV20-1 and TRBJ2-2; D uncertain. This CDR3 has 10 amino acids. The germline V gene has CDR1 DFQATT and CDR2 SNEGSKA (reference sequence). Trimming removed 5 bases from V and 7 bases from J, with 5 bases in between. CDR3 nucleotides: TGCAGTGCTCTGGACGGGGAGCTGTTTTTT. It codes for CSALDGELFF.

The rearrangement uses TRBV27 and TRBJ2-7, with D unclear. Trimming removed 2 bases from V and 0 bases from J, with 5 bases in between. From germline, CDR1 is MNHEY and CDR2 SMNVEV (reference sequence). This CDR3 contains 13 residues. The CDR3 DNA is TGTGCCAGCAGTTTAGTGCCCTCCTACGAGCAGTACTTC. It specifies CASSLVPSYEQYF.

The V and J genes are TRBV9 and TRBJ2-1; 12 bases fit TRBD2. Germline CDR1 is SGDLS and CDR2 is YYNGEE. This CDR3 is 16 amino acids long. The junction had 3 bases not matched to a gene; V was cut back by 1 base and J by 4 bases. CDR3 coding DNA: TGTGCCAGCAGCGTATCTACTAGCGGGAGGTACAATGAGCAGTTCTTC. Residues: CASSVSTSGRYNEQFF.

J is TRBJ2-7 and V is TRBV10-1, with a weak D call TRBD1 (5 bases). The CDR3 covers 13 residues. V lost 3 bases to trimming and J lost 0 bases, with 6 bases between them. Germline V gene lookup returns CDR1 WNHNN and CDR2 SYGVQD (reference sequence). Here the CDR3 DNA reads TGCGCCAGCAGTGATCAGGGCTCCTACGAGCAGTACTTC. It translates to CASSDQGSYEQYF.

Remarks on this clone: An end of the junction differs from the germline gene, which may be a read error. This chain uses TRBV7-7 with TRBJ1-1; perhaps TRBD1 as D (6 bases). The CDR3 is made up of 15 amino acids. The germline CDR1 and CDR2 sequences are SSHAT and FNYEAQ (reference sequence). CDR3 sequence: CASSLGGARYTEAFF. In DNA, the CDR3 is TGTGCTAGCAGCTTAGGGGGGGCGAGGTACACTGAAGCTTTCTTT.

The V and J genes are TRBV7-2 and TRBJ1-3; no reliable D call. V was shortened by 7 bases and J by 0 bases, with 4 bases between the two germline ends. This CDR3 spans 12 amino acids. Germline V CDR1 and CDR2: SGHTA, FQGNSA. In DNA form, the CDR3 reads TGTGCCAGCATGAGCTCTGGAAACACCATATATTTT. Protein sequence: CASMSSGNTIYF.

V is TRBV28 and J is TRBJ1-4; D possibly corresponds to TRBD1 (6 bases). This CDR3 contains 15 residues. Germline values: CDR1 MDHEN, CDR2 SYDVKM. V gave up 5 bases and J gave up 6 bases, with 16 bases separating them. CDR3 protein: CASSARTAGDEKLFF. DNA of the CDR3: TGTGCCAGCAGTGCTCGGACAGCCGGGGATGAAAAACTGTTTTTT.

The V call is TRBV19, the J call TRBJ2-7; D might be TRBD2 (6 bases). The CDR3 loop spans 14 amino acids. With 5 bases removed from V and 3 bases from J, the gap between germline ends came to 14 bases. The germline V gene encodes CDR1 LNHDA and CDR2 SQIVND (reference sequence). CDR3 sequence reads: CASSPSLGGYEQYF. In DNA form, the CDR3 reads TGTGCCAGTAGTCCCAGCCTCGGGGGCTACGAGCAGTACTTC.

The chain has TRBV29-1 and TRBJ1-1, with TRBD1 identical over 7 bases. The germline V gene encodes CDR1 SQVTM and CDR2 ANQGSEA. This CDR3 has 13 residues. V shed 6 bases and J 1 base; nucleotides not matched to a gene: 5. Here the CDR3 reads CSVARQGNTEAFF. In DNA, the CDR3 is TGCAGCGTCGCACGACAGGGGAACACTGAAGCTTTCTTT.